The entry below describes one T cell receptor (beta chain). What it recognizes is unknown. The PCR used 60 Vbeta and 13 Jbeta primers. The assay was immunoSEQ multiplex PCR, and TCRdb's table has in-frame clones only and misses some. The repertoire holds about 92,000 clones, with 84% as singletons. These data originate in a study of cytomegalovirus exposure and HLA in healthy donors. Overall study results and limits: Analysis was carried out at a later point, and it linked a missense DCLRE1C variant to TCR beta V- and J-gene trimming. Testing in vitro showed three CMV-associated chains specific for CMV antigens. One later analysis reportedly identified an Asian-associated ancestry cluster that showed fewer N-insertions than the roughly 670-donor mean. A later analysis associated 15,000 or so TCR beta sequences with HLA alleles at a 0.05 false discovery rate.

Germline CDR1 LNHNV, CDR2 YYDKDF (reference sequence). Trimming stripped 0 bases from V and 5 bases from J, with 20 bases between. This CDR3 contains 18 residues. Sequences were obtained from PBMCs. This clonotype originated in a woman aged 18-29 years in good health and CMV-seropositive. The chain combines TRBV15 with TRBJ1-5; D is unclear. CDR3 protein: CATSRDLRTEALHQPQHF. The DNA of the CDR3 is TGTGCCACCAGCAGAGATCTCCGTACAGAAGCCTTACATCAGCCCCAGCATTTT.